This T cell receptor beta chain appears in the sequencing data of a study of blood T cell repertoires in COVID-19. As concerns this clone: In the same sample, other DNA sequences code for this CDR3.

The CDR3 totals 16 residues. The V end was cut by 0 bases, the J end by 0 bases, with 10 bases between. The germline gives CDR1 SGDLS, CDR2 YYNGEE. This table comes from immunoSEQ multiplex PCR, and its TCRdb copy is limited to in-frame clones, with some not included. The data hold 90,000 to 120,000 clones, with over 60% observed a single time. The chain has TRBV9 and TRBJ1-3; D is uncertain. The clonotype was recovered from a man in his 70s with acute or convalescent COVID-19. Material: peripheral blood. CDR3 sequence: CASSVAADSSGNTIYF. The CDR3 DNA sequence: TGTGCCAGCAGCGTAGCGGCGGATAGCTCTGGAAACACCATATATTTT.